This T cell receptor (beta chain) is drawn from a study of response to subunit inactivated influenza vaccine. TCRdb re-called the RT-PCR reads through MiXCR, storing one row per CDR3 protein. The table has 650,000 to 850,000 distinct CDR3 sequences, around 14% seen once. The study, taken as a whole, reports: After each seasonal influenza vaccination, few new T cells are recruited, the authors suggested.

This clonotype has a handful of counts. Its antigen is still unknown. V was shortened by 2 bases and J by 2 bases, with 14 bases between the two germline ends. Germline V lookup: CDR1 SGDLS, CDR2 YYNGEE. This CDR3 comprises 15 residues. The rearrangement joins TRBV9 to TRBJ2-7; weak D call: TRBD2 (6 bases). The TCR originated in a man aged 45-65 years who received an inactivated influenza vaccine. The starting material was PBMCs from blood, obtained roughly 2 weeks before vaccination. CDR3 DNA: TGTGCCAGCAGCGTGTCGCACGGGGGTCCCTACGAGCAGTACTTC. It yields the protein CASSVSHGGPYEQYF.